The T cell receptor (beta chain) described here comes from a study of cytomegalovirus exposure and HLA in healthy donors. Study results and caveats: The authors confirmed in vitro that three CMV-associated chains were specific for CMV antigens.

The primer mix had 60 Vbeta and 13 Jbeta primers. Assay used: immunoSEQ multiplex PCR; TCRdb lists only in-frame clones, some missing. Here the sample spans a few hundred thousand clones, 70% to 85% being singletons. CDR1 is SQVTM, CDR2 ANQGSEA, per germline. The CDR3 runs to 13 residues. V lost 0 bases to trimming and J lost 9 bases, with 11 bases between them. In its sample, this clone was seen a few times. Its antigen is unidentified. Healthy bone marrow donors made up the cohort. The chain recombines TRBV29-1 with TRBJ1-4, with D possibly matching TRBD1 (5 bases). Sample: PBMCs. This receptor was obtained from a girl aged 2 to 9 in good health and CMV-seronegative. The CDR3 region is CSVEESQGKKLFF. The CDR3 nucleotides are TGCAGCGTTGAAGAATCGCAGGGCAAAAAACTGTTTTTT. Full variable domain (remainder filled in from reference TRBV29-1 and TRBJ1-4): SAVISQKPSRDICQRGTSLTIQCQVDSQVTMMFWYRQQPGQSLTLIATANQGSEATYESGFVIDKFPISRPNLTFSTLTVSNMSPEDSSIYLCSVEESQGKKLFFGSGTQLSVL.